A selection of T cell receptor beta chains follows, all from one sample in a study of shared clonotypes between healthy human individuals. Sequencing was performed with immunoSEQ multiplex PCR; in TCRdb, only in-frame clones are kept and a portion is missing. The sample holds 1.5 million to 2.5 million clones, about 95% seen once. Sequenced: naive CD8+ T cells sorted from blood. All receptors derive from a man aged 18 to 30 in good health. Each CDR3 is given with its conserved first and last residue. A D gene is named only where the DNA matches it firmly. Size values are once, few and many counts, or a class for expanded clones, and some rows have none.

size: -; J: TRBJ1-2; V: TRBV10-3; D: TRBD1; CDR3: CAVRPDRANYGYTF; DNA: TGTGCCGTTCGGCCGGACAGGGCAAACTATGGCTACACCTTC
size: -; J: TRBJ2-7; V: TRBV27; D: TRBD1; CDR3: CASSSSTGGYEQYF; DNA: TGTGCCAGCAGTTCCTCGACAGGGGGCTACGAGCAGTACTTC
size: -; J: TRBJ2-7; V: TRBV7-6; D: -; CDR3: CASSLSNSYEQYF; DNA: TGTGCCAGCAGCTTATCCAACTCCTACGAGCAGTACTTC
size: -; J: TRBJ1-1; V: TRBV11-2; D: -; CDR3: CASSLLQGGNTEAFF; DNA: TGTGCCAGCAGCTTATTGCAGGGAGGGAACACTGAAGCTTTCTTT
size: once; J: TRBJ2-2; V: TRBV6-5; D: TRBD1; CDR3: CASSHPGDSAGELFF; DNA: TGTGCCAGCAGCCACCCTGGGGACAGCGCCGGGGAGCTGTTTTTT
size: -; J: TRBJ2-5; V: TRBV30; D: -; CDR3: CAWSVGAGGTQETQYF; DNA: TGTGCCTGGAGTGTAGGGGCCGGCGGAACCCAAGAGACCCAGTACTTC
size: -; J: TRBJ2-7; V: TRBV6-5; D: TRBD1; CDR3: CASSYSSGQTFYEQYF; DNA: TGTGCCAGCAGTTACTCGTCGGGACAGACGTTTTACGAGCAGTACTTC
size: -; J: TRBJ2-7; V: TRBV5-1; D: TRBD1; CDR3: CASSLQGAQGEQYF; DNA: TGCGCCAGCAGCCTTCAGGGGGCGCAGGGCGAGCAGTACTTC
size: -; J: TRBJ2-1; V: TRBV2; D: -; CDR3: CASSEDLASNNEQFF; DNA: TGTGCCAGCAGTGAAGACCTCGCCAGCAACAATGAGCAGTTCTTC
size: -; J: TRBJ2-7; V: TRBV9; D: TRBD2; CDR3: CASSPGLAGTQYF; DNA: TGTGCCAGCAGTCCGGGACTAGCGGGGACGCAGTACTTC
size: -; J: TRBJ2-3; V: TRBV7-9; D: -; CDR3: CASSFNRGSTDTQYF; DNA: TGTGCCAGCAGCTTCAATAGGGGCAGCACAGATACGCAGTATTTT
size: -; J: TRBJ1-4; V: TRBV28; D: TRBD1; CDR3: CASSTTGTDYNEKLFF; DNA: TGTGCCAGCAGTACGACCGGGACAGACTATAATGAAAAACTGTTTTTT
size: -; J: TRBJ2-3; V: TRBV7-3; D: TRBD2; CDR3: CASSLNPTSGGRTDTQYF; DNA: TGTGCCAGCAGCTTAAACCCTACTAGCGGGGGGAGGACAGATACGCAGTATTTT
size: -; J: TRBJ2-7; V: TRBV11-2; D: -; CDR3: CASSLEVHDYEQYF; DNA: TGTGCCAGCAGCTTAGAAGTACACGACTACGAGCAGTACTTC
size: -; J: TRBJ2-5; V: TRBV19; D: -; CDR3: CASSIPGYGVQETQYF; DNA: TGTGCCAGTAGTATCCCCGGATATGGGGTCCAAGAGACCCAGTACTTC
size: once; J: TRBJ2-3; V: TRBV7-9; D: -; CDR3: CASSLAHGGAGTDTQYF; DNA: TGTGCCAGCAGCTTAGCGCACGGGGGTGCGGGCACAGATACGCAGTATTTT
size: -; J: TRBJ1-1; V: TRBV7-9; D: TRBD1; CDR3: CASSLVQGANTEAFF; DNA: TGTGCCAGCAGCTTAGTACAGGGGGCGAACACTGAAGCTTTCTTT
size: -; J: TRBJ2-7; V: TRBV6-6; D: TRBD1; CDR3: CASSRDRGFEDEQYF; DNA: TGTGCCAGCAGCCGCGACAGGGGATTTGAGGACGAGCAGTACTTC
size: -; J: TRBJ1-4; V: TRBV5-4; D: -; CDR3: CASSSGTKLFF; DNA: TGTGCCAGCAGCTCCGGGACGAAACTGTTTTTT
size: -; J: TRBJ2-7; V: TRBV29-1; D: -; CDR3: CSVAGNTGGYEQYF; DNA: TGCAGCGTTGCCGGAAATACCGGCGGCTACGAGCAGTACTTC
size: -; J: TRBJ1-2; V: TRBV27; D: -; CDR3: CASSLAGTNYGYTF; DNA: TGTGCCAGCAGCCTGGCGGGAACTAACTATGGCTACACCTTC
size: -; J: TRBJ1-6; V: TRBV4-1; D: -; CDR3: CASSPVGGDNSPLHF; DNA: TGCGCCAGCAGCCCCGTGGGGGGAGATAATTCACCCCTCCACTTT
size: -; J: TRBJ2-5; V: TRBV6-6; D: -; CDR3: CASSYSRGFETQYF; DNA: TGTGCCAGCAGTTACTCACGGGGGTTCGAGACCCAGTACTTC
size: -; J: TRBJ2-7; V: TRBV7-8; D: TRBD1; CDR3: CASGTVSYEQYF; DNA: TGTGCCAGCGGGACAGTCTCCTACGAGCAGTACTTC
size: -; J: TRBJ2-7; V: TRBV2; D: -; CDR3: CASRVTTSMLSYEQYF; DNA: TGTGCCAGCAGGGTGACTACTAGCATGTTATCCTACGAGCAGTACTTC
size: -; J: TRBJ2-2; V: TRBV29-1; D: TRBD1; CDR3: CSAERGLNTGELFF; DNA: TGCAGCGCAGAAAGGGGGCTTAACACCGGGGAGCTGTTTTTT
size: -; J: TRBJ1-4; V: TRBV7-9; D: -; CDR3: CASSLELTATNEKLFF; DNA: TGTGCCAGCAGCTTAGAATTGACGGCAACTAATGAAAAACTGTTTTTT
size: -; J: TRBJ1-5; V: TRBV28; D: -; CDR3: CASSTTVMEGGQPQHF; DNA: TGTGCCAGCAGCACGACTGTAATGGAAGGAGGTCAGCCCCAGCATTTT
size: -; J: TRBJ2-2; V: TRBV9; D: -; CDR3: CASSVGILSPTGELFF; DNA: TGTGCCAGCAGCGTAGGTATTCTGAGTCCGACCGGGGAGCTGTTTTTT
size: -; J: TRBJ2-7; V: TRBV30; D: -; CDR3: CAWTAGSHEQYF; DNA: TGTGCCTGGACGGCAGGGTCCCACGAGCAGTACTTC
size: once; J: TRBJ2-2; V: TRBV27; D: -; CDR3: CASSPLGQPLTGELFF; DNA: TGTGCCAGCAGTCCGCTTGGACAGCCCTTGACCGGGGAGCTGTTTTTT